This T cell receptor beta chain was identified during a study of T cells in Graves' hyperthyroidism and ophthalmopathy. Exclusion of a patient resulted from uncontrolled infection, other autoimmune disease, pregnancy or lactation. In making diagnoses, clinical symptoms, serum thyroxine and TRAb, thyroid ultrasound and orbital computed tomography were all used. Trimming stripped 1 base from V and 1 base from J, with 14 bases between. Germline CDR1 and CDR2: SGHAT and FQDESV (reference sequence). The CDR3 is 17 residues long. Study-wide results and caveats: Blood also showed most of the thyroid clonotypes that were expanded above 0.001. Prediction of ophthalmopathy progression came a median roughly 6.7 months pre-onset.

Amplified regions were TCR beta CDR3 sequences from RNA transcripts. An initial round of RT-PCR targeting the TCR CDR3 relied on the HTBI primer set. MiXCR was run by TCRdb on the multiplex PCR reads, yielding one entry per CDR3 protein. Here the sample spans about 500,000 distinct CDR3 sequences, about 46% being singletons. This clonotype was found once. Its antigen is unidentified. Specimen: peripheral blood or thyroid tissue (not recorded which). The receptor was derived from an adult woman with Graves' disease, either hyperthyroidism or ophthalmopathy (not recorded which). The J gene is TRBJ1-3, the V gene TRBV11-1; D is possibly TRBD1 (5 bases). The DNA for the CDR3 is TGTGCCAGCAGCTTAGTAGAGGGGCGACCTTCTGGAAACACCATATATTTT. Amino acid sequence: CASSLVEGRPSGNTIYF. Full variable domain (remainder filled in from reference TRBV11-1 and TRBJ1-3): EAEVAQSPRYKITEKSQAVAFWCDPISGHATLYWYRQILGQGPELLVQFQDESVVDDSQLPKDRFSAERLKGVDSTLKIQPAELGDSAMYLCASSLVEGRPSGNTIYFGEGSWLTVV.